The clone carrying this T cell receptor (beta chain) occurred a few times. The data are from a study of blood T cell repertoires in COVID-19. The overall study: Both acute and convalescent COVID-19 samples were obtained from the United States, Italy and Spain. Sources were T cells, B-cell-depleted T cells, or PBMCs; the material itself was cDNA or gDNA.

CDR3 length: 16 amino acids. CDR1 and CDR2 (germline): SGHDT, YYEEEE. V lost 4 bases and J 0 bases, leaving 14 bases between the germline ends. Authors' data handling: Estimated nucleated cell counts came from reference gene primer amplification. The table came from immunoSEQ multiplex PCR; TCRdb's copy has only in-frame clones and leaves some out. The V and J calls and the clone size are those of that table, but D and trimming were determined from the DNA. The sample lists 200,000 to 250,000 clones; about 78% were seen once. What was sequenced was peripheral blood. The V call is TRBV5-6, the J call TRBJ1-3; D is unresolved. The source of this sequence is a woman between 65 and 79 years old with acute or convalescent COVID-19. CDR3 sequence (DNA): TGTGCCAGCAGCGGTAGGACGGGGTACTCTGGAAACACCATATATTTT. This codes for CASSGRTGYSGNTIYF.